This T cell receptor beta chain was sequenced during a study of identical twins. In its sample, this clonotype was seen many times. Its specificity is not known. J was trimmed by 0 bases and V by 1 base; bases with no gene match: 2. This CDR3 has 16 amino acids. CDR1 LGHNA and CDR2 YNFKEQ come from the germline V gene. Each cDNA held unique molecular identifiers, and template switching gave it a universal primer site. Via MiXCR, TCRdb re-called the 5' RACE reads, giving one row per CDR3 protein. Of under 300,000 distinct CDR3 sequences detected, about 13% appear once; the ten largest clones hold roughly 3.7%. Study findings and constraints: Abundant cord blood beta clonotypes carried fewer insertions; memory repertoires showed none. Compared with models, monozygotic twins showed more out-of-frame TCR alpha sharing.

The same data also went into a second study, on yellow fever vaccine responses in identical twins.

The sample comprised memory (CD45RO+) T cells sorted from blood. The chain couples TRBV4-2 to TRBJ2-5; TRBD1 matches at 10 bases. The clonotype comes from a young woman in good health. This CDR3 reads CASSQGDRGDQETQYF. Written as DNA, the CDR3 is TGTGCCAGCAGCCAAGGGGACAGGGGAGACCAAGAGACCCAGTACTTC.